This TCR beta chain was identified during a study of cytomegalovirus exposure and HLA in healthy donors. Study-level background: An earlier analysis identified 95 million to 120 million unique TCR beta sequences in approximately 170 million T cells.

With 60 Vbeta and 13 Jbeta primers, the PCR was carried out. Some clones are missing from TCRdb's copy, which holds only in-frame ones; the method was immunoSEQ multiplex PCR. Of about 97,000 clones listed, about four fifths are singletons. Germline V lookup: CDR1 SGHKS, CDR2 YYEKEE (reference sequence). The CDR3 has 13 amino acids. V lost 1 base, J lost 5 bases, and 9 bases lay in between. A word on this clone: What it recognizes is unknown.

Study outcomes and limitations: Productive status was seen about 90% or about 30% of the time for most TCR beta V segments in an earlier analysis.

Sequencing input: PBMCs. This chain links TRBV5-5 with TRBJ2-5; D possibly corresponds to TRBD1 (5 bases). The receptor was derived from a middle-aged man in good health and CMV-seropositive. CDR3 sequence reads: CASSLQGRETQYF. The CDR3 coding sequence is TGTGCCAGCAGCTTGCAGGGCCGGGAGACCCAGTACTTC.